Each of the 11 T cell receptor beta chains below was sequenced from the same sample in a study of OX40 agonist ivuxolimab in advanced cancers. Libraries were prepared by immunoSEQ multiplex PCR; TCRdb keeps only in-frame clonotypes and omits some of them. The repertoire has 60,000 or so clones, approximately 87% of them found once; the top ten carry about 5%. The material sequenced was CD4+ or CD8+ T cells sorted from blood, taken in a trial of the OX40 agonist ivuxolimab. These receptors came from an adult with an advanced solid tumor such as melanoma, head and neck, liver or kidney cancer.

V gene TRBV5-1 combines with J gene TRBJ2-1; 7 nucleotides match TRBD2. This CDR3 has 14 amino acids. Germline V gives CDR1 SGHRS, CDR2 YFSETQ. The ends lost 4 bases at V and 8 bases at J; junction bases unmatched: 9. In nucleotides, the CDR3 is TGCGCCAGCAGCCCAGGACTAGAAGGCGATGAGCAGTTCTTC. Translating gives CASSPGLEGDEQFF.

The chain recombines TRBV7-2 with TRBJ1-5; 7 bases map to TRBD1. Losses at the gene ends were 6 bases for V and 6 bases for J; bases not matched to a gene: 14. Germline values: CDR1 SGHTA, CDR2 FQGNSA. CDR3 size: 16 residues. In DNA form, the CDR3 reads TGTGCCAGCAGTCCTCATGACCCCCGGACAGGTCAGCCCCAGCATTTT. It encodes CASSPHDPRTGQPQHF.

The chain couples TRBV28 to TRBJ1-1; no firm D call. The germline V gene has CDR1 MDHEN and CDR2 SYDVKM. This CDR3 has 13 residues. V lost 3 bases and J lost 6, with 11 bases in between. The DNA for the CDR3 is TGTGCCAGCAGTTTCCGGGCCGTCGCTGAAGCTTTCTTT. This sequence encodes CASSFRAVAEAFF.

This chain connects TRBV6-6 to TRBJ2-6; no firm D call. V was pared by 2 bases and J by 2 bases, with 4 bases between. Germline-derived CDR1 and CDR2 are MNHNY and SVGAGI (reference sequence). The length of the CDR3 is 14 residues. The CDR3 nucleotides are TGTGCCAGCAGTTACAGGGCTGGGGCCAACGTCCTGACTTTC. Translating gives CASSYRAGANVLTF.

About this clone itself: One junction end disagrees with the germline gene, perhaps due to a read error. The genes are TRBV7-7 and TRBJ2-6; the D gene is possibly TRBD1 (5 bases). Germline CDR1 and CDR2: SSHAT and FNYEAQ (reference sequence). The CDR3 length is 17 residues. The CDR3 DNA reads as TGTGCTAGCAGCTTAGGGGCGGAGAGCTCTGGGGCCAACGTCCTGACTTTC. Translated, it gives CASSLGAESSGANVLTF.

The chain is built from TRBV19 and TRBJ1-5; weak D call: TRBD1 (5 bases). CDR1 is LNHDA and CDR2 is SQIVND in the germline V gene (reference sequence). The V and J ends lost 3 bases and 3 bases respectively, with 12 bases between them. This CDR3 has 15 residues. The CDR3 sequence: CASSMVGADNQPQHF. As DNA, the CDR3 is TGTGCCAGTAGTATGGTAGGGGCCGACAATCAGCCCCAGCATTTT.

This chain uses TRBV15 with TRBJ1-5; a possible D gene is TRBD1 (6 bases). Germline-derived CDR1 and CDR2 are LNHNV and YYDKDF (reference sequence). This CDR3 is built from 15 residues. Trimming took off 4 bases at V and 4 bases at J, with 14 bases between the two ends. The CDR3 loop is CATSTSPTGNQPQHF. DNA for the CDR3: TGTGCCACCAGCACCTCCCCAACAGGGAATCAGCCCCAGCATTTT.

The chain uses TRBV5-6 and TRBJ1-2; D possibly corresponds to TRBD1 (5 bases). CDR1 and CDR2 (germline): SGHDT, YYEEEE. The V gene lost 1 base and the J gene lost 3 bases, with 7 bases spanning the gap. CDR3 size: 13 residues. The CDR3 protein is CASSLIRDYGYTF. DNA of the CDR3: TGTGCCAGCAGCTTGATCAGGGACTATGGCTACACCTTC.

This clone was seen just once. The chain employs TRBV7-9 and TRBJ2-6, with 7 bases matching TRBD1. Trimming cost V 5 bases and J 4 bases; bases outside gene matches: 5. The CDR3 contains 15 residues. Germline CDR1 reads SEHNR; CDR2 reads FQNEAQ (reference sequence). The CDR3 protein is CASSTGTEGANVLTF. CDR3 in DNA: TGTGCCAGCAGCACCGGGACAGAGGGGGCCAACGTCCTGACTTTC.

This clone was observed once. V is TRBV5-1 and J is TRBJ2-5; 15 nucleotides match TRBD2. The CDR3 totals 17 residues. Trimming at V came to 4 bases and at J to 5 bases, leaving 9 bases not matched to a gene. In germline, CDR1 is SGHRS, CDR2 YFSETQ. CDR3 coding DNA: TGCGCCAGCAGCGGAACCTGGACTAGCGGGGGGGCGGAGACCCAGTACTTC. This sequence encodes CASSGTWTSGGAETQYF.

This clone was recorded only once. The chain links TRBV6-1 to TRBJ1-5; D remains unclear. The germline V gene encodes CDR1 MNHNS and CDR2 SASEGT. The CDR3 runs 16 residues. The V end was cut by 4 bases, the J end by 1 base, with 14 bases between. This chain's CDR3 is CASSVNPGWSNQPQHF. CDR3 nucleotides: TGTGCCAGCAGTGTTAATCCGGGATGGAGCAATCAGCCCCAGCATTTT.